This T cell receptor beta chain was identified in a study of tumor-infiltrating lymphocytes in primary liver carcinoma. Study background: Both sexes were represented among patients, who were 30 to 69 years old. Study outcomes and limitations: Pairs comparing tumor with adjacent tissue or blood overlapped less than pairs drawn from tumor regions.

CDR1 and CDR2 from the germline V gene are SGHVS and FQNEAQ. This CDR3 region has 15 residues. The J segment lost 4 bases and the V segment lost 5 bases, leaving 7 bases of the junction unmatched. Total RNA (around 500 ng) served as template for TCR beta cDNA synthesis primed by a constant-region primer. ARM-PCR was slightly modified, and three nested multiplex PCR rounds with it gave rise to the TCR beta libraries. The first two PCR rounds used TRBV1-TRBV30 forward primers with a C-beta reverse primer, about 10 cycles each. TCRdb passed the multiplex PCR reads through MiXCR, listing each CDR3 protein once. The sample records tens of thousands of distinct CDR3 sequences, more than 70% being singletons. This clonotype was observed many times. Its antigen is undetermined. DNA and RNA were both co-extracted from 20-30 mg of bulk tissue that had not been sorted. The patients, who had chronic HBV infection, were treatment-naive (untreated).

The rearrangement links TRBV7-8 to TRBJ2-1, with 8 bases identical to TRBD2. The sample consisted of tumor-adjacent normal liver tissue. The source of this sequence is a woman aged 25 to 45 with primary liver carcinoma and hepatitis B virus infection. The CDR3 DNA follows: TGTGCCAGCAGCCCTATTTCTAGCGGGTACAATGAGCAGTTCTTC. Amino acid sequence: CASSPISSGYNEQFF. Variable domain in full (rest from reference TRBV7-8 and TRBJ2-1): GAGVSQSPRYKVAKRGQDVALRCDPISGHVSLFWYQQALGQGPEFLTYFQNEAQLDKSGLPSDRFFAERPEGSVSTLKIQRTQQEDSAVYLCASSPISSGYNEQFFGPGTRLTVL.